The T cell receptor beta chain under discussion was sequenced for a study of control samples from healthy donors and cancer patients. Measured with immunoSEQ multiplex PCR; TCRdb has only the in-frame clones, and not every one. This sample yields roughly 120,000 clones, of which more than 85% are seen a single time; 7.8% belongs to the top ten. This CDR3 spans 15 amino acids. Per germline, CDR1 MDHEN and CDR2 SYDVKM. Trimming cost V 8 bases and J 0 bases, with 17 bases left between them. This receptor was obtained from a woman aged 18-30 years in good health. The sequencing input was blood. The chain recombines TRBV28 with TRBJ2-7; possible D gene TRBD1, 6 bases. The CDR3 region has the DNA TGTGCCAGCTTACCCGGGACACTGAGCTCCTACGAGCAGTACTTC. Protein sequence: CASLPGTLSSYEQYF.